This TCR beta chain was obtained from a study of cytomegalovirus exposure and HLA in healthy donors. Study at large: The 130 or so validation repertoires, a later analysis reported, used the same platform as the 666 first-cohort repertoires.

This clone was counted a few times. Its antigen remains unidentified. V was cut by 0 bases and J by 8 bases, with 8 bases left in between. Germline V gives CDR1 SGDLS, CDR2 YYNGEE. There are 12 residues in the CDR3. Study-wide findings and caveats: Investigators reported 150 to 200 TCR beta chains as tied to cytomegalovirus.

Measured with immunoSEQ multiplex PCR; TCRdb has only the in-frame clones, and not every one. The sample lists 150,000 or so clones, 70% to 90% occurring once. The receptor comes from a man between 18 and 29 years old in good health and CMV-seropositive. The chain carries TRBV9 and TRBJ1-2, with unresolved D. Sequenced material: PBMCs. The CDR3 region has the DNA TGTGCCAGCAGCGTAGCCGGAGACGGCTACACCTTC. Its protein product is CASSVAGDGYTF. Using reference TRBV9 and TRBJ1-2 for the parts outside the CDR3, the full variable domain is DSGVTQTPKHLITATGQRVTLRCSPRSGDLSVYWYQQSLDQGLQFLIQYYNGEERAKGNILERFSAQQFPDLHSELNLSSLELGDSALYFCASSVAGDGYTFGSGTRLTVV.